This T cell receptor (beta chain) was identified during a study of blood T cell repertoires in COVID-19. CDR1 is MGHDK and CDR2 is SYGVNS in the germline V gene. The length of the CDR3 is 16 residues. Unmatched junction bases numbered 10, after V lost 2 bases and J lost 6 bases. Methods used by the authors: Amplification with reference gene primers provided the estimates of nucleated cell counts. The method was immunoSEQ multiplex PCR; TCRdb's version includes in-frame clones alone and lacks a portion of them. V and J calls and clone size come straight from that table; D and trimming were deduced from the DNA. In the table there are over 200,000 clones, 75% to 90% of which are singletons.

The TCR originated in a man between 25 and 39 years old who had recovered from COVID-19. The chain links TRBV25-1 to TRBJ1-2, with 9 positions matching TRBD1. The specimen was peripheral blood. The CDR3 DNA is TGTGCCAGCAGTGAAAAGAAGGGGACAGGGACCAATGGCTACACCTTC. Amino acids: CASSEKKGTGTNGYTF.